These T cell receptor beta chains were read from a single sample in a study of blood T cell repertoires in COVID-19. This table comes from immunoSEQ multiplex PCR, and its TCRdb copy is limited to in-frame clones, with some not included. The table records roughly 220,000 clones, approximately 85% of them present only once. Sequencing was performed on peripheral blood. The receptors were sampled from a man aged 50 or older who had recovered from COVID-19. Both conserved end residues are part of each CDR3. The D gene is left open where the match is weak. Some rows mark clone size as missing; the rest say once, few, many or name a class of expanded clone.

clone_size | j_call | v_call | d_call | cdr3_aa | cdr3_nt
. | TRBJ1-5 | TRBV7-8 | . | CASSSWGEGNQPQHF | TGTGCCAGCAGCTCCTGGGGGGAAGGCAATCAGCCCCAGCATTTT
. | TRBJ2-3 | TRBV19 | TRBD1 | CASSIGSGGGTDTQYF | TGTGCCAGTAGTATTGGATCAGGGGGCGGCACAGATACGCAGTATTTT
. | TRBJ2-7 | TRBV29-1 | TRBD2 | CSVDSGGTYEQYF | TGCAGCGTTGACAGCGGGGGGACCTACGAGCAGTACTTC
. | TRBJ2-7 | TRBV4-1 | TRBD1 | CASSQVQGVYEQYF | TGCGCCAGCAGCCAAGTGCAGGGGGTGTACGAGCAGTACTTC
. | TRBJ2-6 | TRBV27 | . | CASSFFGGAGANVLTF | TGTGCCAGCAGTTTTTTTGGGGGCGCTGGGGCCAACGTCCTGACTTTC
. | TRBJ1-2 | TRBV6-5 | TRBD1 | CASSPRTGGEVGYTF | TGTGCCAGCAGTCCCCGGACAGGGGGCGAAGTTGGCTACACCTTC
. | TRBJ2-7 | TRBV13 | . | CASIKRLHTIDYEQYF | TGTGCCAGCATCAAAAGGCTACATACTATTGACTACGAGCAGTACTTC
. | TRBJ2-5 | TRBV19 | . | CASSNQGLQETQYF | TGTGCCAGTAGTAACCAGGGACTTCAAGAGACCCAGTACTTC
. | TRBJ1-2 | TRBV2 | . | CASSFGTINYGYTF | TGTGCCAGCAGTTTCGGGACAATTAACTATGGCTACACCTTC
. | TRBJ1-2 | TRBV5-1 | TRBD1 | CASSLGYQGAFGYTF | TGCGCCAGCAGCTTGGGGTATCAGGGGGCTTTTGGCTACACCTTC
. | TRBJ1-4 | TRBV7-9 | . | CASSLVTGSELFF | TGTGCCAGCAGCTTAGTTACAGGGTCCGAACTGTTTTTT
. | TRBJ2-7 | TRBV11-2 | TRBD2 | CASSSRLAGAEQYF | TGTGCCAGCAGCTCTAGATTAGCGGGAGCCGAGCAGTACTTC
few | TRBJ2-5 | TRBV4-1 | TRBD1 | CASSQSGTGGGETQYF | TGCGCCAGCAGCCAATCCGGGACAGGGGGAGGCGAGACCCAGTACTTC
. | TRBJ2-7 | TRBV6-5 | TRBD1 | CASSLWTGPYEQYF | TGTGCCAGCAGTTTATGGACAGGGCCTTACGAGCAGTACTTC
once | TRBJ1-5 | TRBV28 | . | CASSEAIYSNQPQHF | TGTGCCAGCAGCGAGGCAATTTATAGCAATCAGCCCCAGCATTTT
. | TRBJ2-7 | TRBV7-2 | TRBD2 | CASSRGLAGSYEQYF | TGTGCCAGCAGCCGTGGACTAGCGGGCTCCTACGAGCAGTACTTC
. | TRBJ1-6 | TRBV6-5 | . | CASSYNREHSPLHF | TGTGCCAGCAGTTACAACAGGGAGCATTCACCCCTCCACTTT
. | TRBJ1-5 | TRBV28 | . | CASRTQVNQPQHF | TGTGCCAGCAGAACACAGGTAAATCAGCCCCAGCATTTT
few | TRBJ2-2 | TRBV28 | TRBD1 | CASTPSSGQGRTGELFF | TGTGCCAGCACCCCATCGTCGGGACAGGGTAGGACCGGGGAGCTGTTTTTT